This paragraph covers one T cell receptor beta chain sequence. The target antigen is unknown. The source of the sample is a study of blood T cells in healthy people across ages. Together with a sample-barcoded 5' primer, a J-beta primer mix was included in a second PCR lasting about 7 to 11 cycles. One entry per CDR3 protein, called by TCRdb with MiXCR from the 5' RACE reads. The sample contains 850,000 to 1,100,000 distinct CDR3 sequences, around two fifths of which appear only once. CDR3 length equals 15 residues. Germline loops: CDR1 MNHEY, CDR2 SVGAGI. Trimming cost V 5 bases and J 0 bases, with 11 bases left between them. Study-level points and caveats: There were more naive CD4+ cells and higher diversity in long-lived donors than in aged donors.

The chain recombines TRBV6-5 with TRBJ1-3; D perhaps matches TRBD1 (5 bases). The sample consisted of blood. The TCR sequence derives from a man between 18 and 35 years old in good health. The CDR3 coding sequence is TGTGCCAGCAGTGGGACTCGTAGCTCTGGAAACACCATATATTTT. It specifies CASSGTRSSGNTIYF.